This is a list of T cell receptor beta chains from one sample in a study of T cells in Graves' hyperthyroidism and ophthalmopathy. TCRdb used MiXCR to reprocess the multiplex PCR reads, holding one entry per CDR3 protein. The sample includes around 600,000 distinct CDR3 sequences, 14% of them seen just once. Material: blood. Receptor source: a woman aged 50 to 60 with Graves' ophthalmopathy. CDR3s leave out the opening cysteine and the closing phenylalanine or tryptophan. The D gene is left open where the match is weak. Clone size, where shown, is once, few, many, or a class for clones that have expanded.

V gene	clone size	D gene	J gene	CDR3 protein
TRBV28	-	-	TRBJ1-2	ASGPVGFNYGYT
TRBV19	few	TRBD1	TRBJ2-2	ASSRNPGQGVLGGELF
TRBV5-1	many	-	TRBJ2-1	ASSSKAGSRSYNEQF
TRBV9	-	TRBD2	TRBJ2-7	ASSEGGSQNYEQY
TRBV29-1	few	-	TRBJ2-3	SVEGHRPDTQY
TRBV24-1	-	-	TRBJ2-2	ATGLQGNTGELF
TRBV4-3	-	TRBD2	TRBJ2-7	ASSQDTSGLSYEQY
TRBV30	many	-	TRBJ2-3	AWEGADTQY
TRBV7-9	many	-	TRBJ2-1	ASSVGVDYNEQF
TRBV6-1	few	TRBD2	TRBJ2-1	ASNHLLAGPYNEQF
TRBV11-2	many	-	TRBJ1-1	ASSMGHRNTEAF
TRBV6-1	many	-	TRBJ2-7	ASRDSGTDPYEQY
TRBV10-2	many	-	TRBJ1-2	ASSSPGTNYGYT
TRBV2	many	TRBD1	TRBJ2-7	ASSSGTGVDEQY
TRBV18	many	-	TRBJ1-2	ASSPEIRGYT
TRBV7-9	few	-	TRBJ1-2	ASSLLKGHGYT
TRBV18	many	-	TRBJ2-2	ASSQRENTGELF
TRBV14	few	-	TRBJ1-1	ASSRPSNTEAF
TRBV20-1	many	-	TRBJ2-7	SARTNLDEQY
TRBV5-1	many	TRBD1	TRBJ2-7	ASSFRDRPYEQY
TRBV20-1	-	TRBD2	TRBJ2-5	SARDRTSGSAY
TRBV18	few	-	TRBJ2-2	ASSPRTSTGELF
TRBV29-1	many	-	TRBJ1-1	SVGQPNTEAF
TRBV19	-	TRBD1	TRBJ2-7	ASSIDRNRGTYEQY